The 8 T cell receptor beta chains reported below all come from one sample, sequenced in a study of glioma-infiltrating T cells. Amplification of TCR alpha and beta CDR3 regions from RNA used iRepertoire nested multiplex PCR. TCRdb used MiXCR to reprocess the multiplex PCR reads, holding one entry per CDR3 protein. The sample holds 150,000 to 200,000 distinct CDR3 sequences; about 46% are singletons and the top ten take about 5.2%. The specimen was glioma tissue, nonneoplastic brain tissue, or PBMCs (not recorded which). The receptors here all came from a human donor with low-grade glioma or glioblastoma, undergoing nonglioma brain surgery, or in good health (not recorded which).

This clonotype was seen a few times. A much larger clone differs from this one at a single base, so this may be a read error. This rearrangement joins TRBV28 to TRBJ2-7, with D possibly being TRBD2 (6 bases). Germline CDR1 MDHEN, CDR2 SYDVKM. Trimming stripped 3 bases from V and 4 bases from J, with 13 bases between. The CDR3 consists of 14 residues. CDR3 DNA sequence: TGTGCCAGCAGTTTTCTGGCGGGATTGTACGAGCAGTACTTC. It is translated as CASSFLAGLYEQYF.

This clonotype was seen once. The chain couples TRBV7-3 to TRBJ2-1; 13 positions match TRBD2. The CDR3 loop spans 18 amino acids. Trimming took 0 bases from V and 8 from J; bases not matched to a gene: 10. The germline V gene encodes CDR1 SGHTA and CDR2 FQGTGA. CDR3 sequence: CASSLTSRTSGSNHEQFF. The CDR3 nucleotides read TGTGCCAGCAGCTTAACGTCAAGGACTAGCGGGAGCAACCATGAGCAGTTCTTC.

Remarks on this clonotype: Given a much more abundant clone one base away, this may be a read error. This chain uses TRBV14 with TRBJ2-2, with 8 bases matching TRBD2. This CDR3 contains 14 residues. In germline, CDR1 is SGHDN, CDR2 FVKESK. This chain's CDR3 is CASRLAVNTGEPFF. CDR3 sequence (DNA): TGTGCCAGCAGACTAGCGGTTAACACCGGGGAGCCGTTTTTT.

This clonotype appeared many times. The chain uses TRBV7-3 and TRBJ1-6; D remains ambiguous. Germline V gene sequence: CDR1 SGHTA, CDR2 FQGTGA. V was shortened by 2 bases and J by 7 bases, with 6 bases between the two germline ends. CDR3 length: 13 amino acids. The CDR3 sequence is CASSLDLNSPLHF. CDR3 bases: TGTGCCAGCAGCTTAGATCTGAATTCACCCCTCCACTTT.

Concerning this clonotype itself: A much larger clonotype is one base distant, so this may be a read error. The chain has TRBV20-1 and TRBJ2-1; possibly TRBD2 for D (5 bases). There are 15 residues in the CDR3. V shed 3 bases and J shed 7 bases, with 19 bases lying between them. The germline CDR1 and CDR2 sequences are DFQATT and SNEGSKA (reference sequence). The CDR3 region is CSASPSVSDQNEQFF. CDR3 nucleotide sequence: TGCAGTGCTAGCCCCTCGGTTAGCGACCAAAATGAGCAGTTCTTC.

The V and J genes are TRBV2 and TRBJ2-1, with TRBD2 matching 11 bases. The germline gives CDR1 SNHLY, CDR2 FYNNEI. J gave up 9 bases and V 2 bases, and 6 bases lay outside the gene matches. This CDR3 contains 15 residues. CDR3 protein: CASSETSGSKSEQFF. CDR3 nucleotides: TGTGCCAGCAGTGAAACTAGCGGGAGTAAAAGTGAGCAGTTCTTC.

Regarding this clonotype: This may stem from a read error, because a much larger clone lies one nucleotide away. The rearrangement links TRBV5-6 to TRBJ2-1; tentative D call: TRBD2 (6 bases). The V and J ends lost 4 bases and 2 bases respectively, with 10 bases between them. Germline assignment: CDR1 SGHDT and CDR2 YYEEEE. The CDR3 totals 14 residues. CDR3 residues: CASSQGLTYNEQFF. Written as DNA, the CDR3 is TGTGCCAGCAGCCAGGGACTTACCTACAATGAGCAGTTCTTC.

For this clonotype: A much larger clone differs from this one at a single base, so this may be a read error. This chain uses TRBV6-1 with TRBJ2-1, with 8 bases identical to TRBD2. The CDR3 is 15 amino acids. The ends lost 6 bases at V and 3 bases at J; junction bases unmatched: 7. CDR1 MNHNS and CDR2 SASEGT come from the germline V gene. The CDR3 loop is CASSRLACIYNEQFF. CDR3 nucleotides: TGTGCCAGCAGCCGACTAGCGTGTATCTACAATGAGCAGTTCTTC.